What follows are 20 T cell receptor beta chains derived from one specimen sequenced in a study of T cells in Graves' hyperthyroidism and ophthalmopathy. TCR beta CDR3 region amplification was performed from RNA transcripts. HTBI primers were used for first-round RT-PCR of the TCR CDR3. TCRdb re-called the multiplex PCR reads through MiXCR, storing one row per CDR3 protein. Of around 500,000 distinct CDR3 sequences in the sample, around a fifth are singletons; the top ten hold less than 65%. The sample consisted of blood. These receptors all come from a woman aged 70 to 79 with Graves' ophthalmopathy.

This clonotype was picked up one time. The V call is TRBV24-1, the J call TRBJ2-5; D gene uncertain. This CDR3 is built from 16 residues. V was cut by 0 bases and J by 3 bases, with 13 bases left in between. Per germline, CDR1 KGHDR and CDR2 SFDVKD. The CDR3 here is CATSDLGPAGEETQYF. CDR3 nucleotides: TGTGCCACCAGTGATTTGGGGCCCGCTGGGGAAGAGACCCAGTACTTC.

The chain recombines TRBV9 with TRBJ2-5, with 7 bases identical to TRBD2. From germline, CDR1 is SGDLS and CDR2 YYNGEE. This CDR3 spans 14 amino acids. J lost 3 bases, V lost 0 bases, and 2 bases had no gene match. CDR3 sequence reads: CASSVGTREETQYF. CDR3 bases: TGTGCCAGCAGCGTAGGGACTAGGGAAGAGACCCAGTACTTC.

This sequence joins TRBV30 and TRBJ2-7; 14 nucleotides agree with TRBD2. Per germline, CDR1 GTSNPN and CDR2 SVGIG (reference sequence). The trim removed 1 base at V and 2 bases at J, leaving 4 bases unmatched. The CDR3 length is 16 residues. The CDR3 sequence: CAWSGLAGGDTYEQYF. The DNA for the CDR3 is TGTGCCTGGAGTGGACTAGCGGGAGGGGATACCTACGAGCAGTACTTC.

As for this clonotype: A read error may produce the germline difference seen at one junction end. The chain joins TRBV7-2 to TRBJ1-2; D gene unclear. The length of the CDR3 is 13 residues. CDR1 is SGHTA, CDR2 FQGNSA, per germline. This CDR3 reads CASSLGINYGCTF. The CDR3 DNA reads as TGTGCCAGCAGCTTAGGGATAAACTATGGCTGCACCTTC. The variable domain in full, with the rest retrieved from reference TRBV7-2 and TRBJ1-2, is GAGVSQSPSNKVTEKGKDVELRCDPISGHTALYWYRQSLGQGLEFLIYFQGNSAPDKSGLPSDRFSAERTGGSVSTLTIQRTQQEDSAVYLCASSLGINYGCTFGSGTRLTVV.

The table lists this clonotype with many counts. The gene calls are TRBV15 and TRBJ1-2, with D unresolved. The length of the CDR3 is 13 residues. V was trimmed by 1 base and J by 2 bases, leaving 5 bases between them. Germline assignment: CDR1 LNHNV and CDR2 YYDKDF (reference sequence). CDR3 bases: TGTGCCACCAGCAGAGGACAAAACTATGGCTACACCTTC. Encoded protein: CATSRGQNYGYTF.

This clonotype was seen a few times. The chain couples TRBV4-3 to TRBJ2-3; maybe TRBD2 (6 bases). CDR1 and CDR2 (germline): LGHNA, YSLEER. The CDR3 covers 15 residues. The V and J ends lost 4 bases and 0 bases respectively, with 11 bases between them. CDR3 DNA: TGCGCCAGCAGCCGATGGAGGGAAAGCACAGATACGCAGTATTTT. This gives the protein CASSRWRESTDTQYF.

This clonotype was counted a few times. The rearrangement uses TRBV7-2 and TRBJ1-3, with D uncertain. This CDR3 spans 14 amino acids. Germline V CDR1 and CDR2: SGHTA, FQGNSA. Trimming left V 1 base short and J 2 bases short, with 6 bases between. The CDR3 loop reads CASSLGGTGNTIYF. The CDR3 DNA sequence: TGTGCCAGCAGCTTAGGAGGGACTGGAAACACCATATATTTT.

CDR3 bases: TGTGCCAGCAGCTACGACAGGGATGCCTACGAGCAGTACTTC. Encoded protein: CASSYDRDAYEQYF. The V and J genes are TRBV7-8 and TRBJ2-7; TRBD1 matches 7 bases. This CDR3 is 14 amino acids long. The V and J ends lost 4 bases and 2 bases, in that order; junction bases with no gene match: 5. Germline V gene sequence: CDR1 SGHVS, CDR2 FQNEAQ. Variable domain in full (rest from reference TRBV7-8 and TRBJ2-7): GAGVSQSPRYKVAKRGQDVALRCDPISGHVSLFWYQQALGQGPEFLTYFQNEAQLDKSGLPSDRFFAERPEGSVSTLKIQRTQQEDSAVYLCASSYDRDAYEQYFGPGTRLTVT.

This clonotype appeared many times. The chain links TRBV11-2 to TRBJ2-5; D is perhaps TRBD1 or TRBD2 (5 bases each). Germline loops: CDR1 SGHAT, CDR2 FQNNGV. The germline V and J ends were trimmed by 5 bases and 2 bases, with 12 bases remaining between them. CDR3 length equals 14 residues. The CDR3 loop reads CASSPRDVQETQYF. Written as DNA, the CDR3 is TGTGCCAGCAGCCCCAGGGACGTACAAGAGACCCAGTACTTC. Full variable domain (rest looked up from reference TRBV11-2 and TRBJ2-5): EAGVAQSPRYKIIEKRQSVAFWCNPISGHATLYWYQQILGQGPKLLIQFQNNGVVDDSQLPKDRFSAERLKGVDSTLKIQPAKLEDSAVYLCASSPRDVQETQYFGPGTRLLVL.

This rearrangement joins TRBV9 to TRBJ2-1; D is perhaps TRBD2 (6 bases). Germline CDR1 reads SGDLS; CDR2 reads YYNGEE. V lost 4 bases and J 4 bases, leaving 12 bases between the germline ends. The CDR3 consists of 14 residues. CDR3 in amino acids: CASSTPGLYNEQFF. The CDR3 DNA reads as TGTGCCAGCAGCACCCCGGGACTTTACAATGAGCAGTTCTTC.

The chain carries TRBV5-4 and TRBJ2-1; D is possibly TRBD2 (6 bases). Germline V gives CDR1 SGHNT, CDR2 YYREEE (reference sequence). Trimming took off 5 bases at V and 7 bases at J, with 10 bases between the two ends. CDR3 length: 12 amino acids. CDR3 DNA: TGTGCCAGCAGGTCCCGGGGGAATGAGCAGTTCTTC. Protein: CASRSRGNEQFF.

The rearrangement uses TRBV5-6 and TRBJ2-1; D may be TRBD1 or TRBD2 (5 bases each). The V and J ends lost 3 bases and 6 bases respectively, with 10 bases between them. The CDR3 runs to 13 residues. In germline, CDR1 is SGHDT, CDR2 YYEEEE. CDR3 in amino acids: CASSSWDPNEQFF. The DNA of the CDR3 is TGTGCCAGCAGCTCGTGGGACCCCAATGAGCAGTTCTTC.

The gene calls are TRBV19 and TRBJ2-3; 13 bases align to TRBD2. V lost 7 bases, J lost 5 bases, and 6 bases stayed unmatched. This CDR3 has 15 amino acids. Germline-derived CDR1 and CDR2 are LNHDA and SQIVND (reference sequence). CDR3 sequence: CASMKGLAGEDTQYF. In DNA form, the CDR3 reads TGTGCCAGTATGAAAGGACTAGCGGGAGAAGATACGCAGTATTTT. Full variable domain (remainder filled in from reference TRBV19 and TRBJ2-3): DGGITQSPKYLFRKEGQNVTLSCEQNLNHDAMYWYRQDPGQGLRLIYYSQIVNDFQKGDIAEGYSVSREKKESFPLTVTSAQKNPTAFYLCASMKGLAGEDTQYFGPGTRLTVL.

This clonotype has a handful of counts. V is TRBV6-1 and J is TRBJ1-1; TRBD1 is a possible D gene (6 bases). This CDR3 comprises 15 residues. With 6 bases removed from V and 2 bases from J, the gap between germline ends came to 16 bases. The germline CDR1 and CDR2 sequences are MNHNS and SASEGT. CDR3 in amino acids: CASSGWGHGNTEAFF. CDR3 DNA: TGTGCCAGCAGCGGATGGGGGCATGGAAACACTGAAGCTTTCTTT.

The V call is TRBV4-2, the J call TRBJ2-7; 11 bases align to TRBD2. Germline values: CDR1 LGHNA, CDR2 YNFKEQ. V lost 5 bases to trimming and J lost 6 bases; unmatched junction nucleotides: 9. This CDR3 has 15 residues. The DNA for the CDR3 is TGTGCCAGCAGCGTACATAGCGGGAGGGAGGTCGAGCAGTACTTC. Its protein is CASSVHSGREVEQYF.

This clonotype has more than one count but fewer than ten. V is TRBV27 and J is TRBJ2-1; 8 bases align to TRBD2. V shed 6 bases and J 9 bases; nucleotides not matched to a gene: 13. CDR1 is MNHEY and CDR2 is SMNVEV in the germline V gene (reference sequence). CDR3 length: 15 residues. In DNA, the CDR3 is TGTGCCAGCAGCTTTACGGGGGGGGGAACAATTGAGCAGTTCTTC. Translated, it gives CASSFTGGGTIEQFF.

This clonotype was observed at least ten times. The V gene is TRBV20-1, the J gene TRBJ2-1; a weak D match, TRBD2 (6 bases). V lost 4 bases and J lost 5, with 18 bases in between. Germline V gives CDR1 DFQATT, CDR2 SNEGSKA (reference sequence). The CDR3 contains 15 residues. CDR3 residues: CSAIPSGTGDNEQFF. The CDR3 nucleotides are TGCAGTGCTATACCATCCGGGACTGGGGACAATGAGCAGTTCTTC.

This clonotype was seen at least ten times. The V call is TRBV28, the J call TRBJ1-2; no clear D. The CDR3 sequence is 14 residues long. Trimming shortened V by 2 bases and J by 6 bases, and 13 bases separated the two germline ends. The germline CDR1 and CDR2 sequences are MDHEN and SYDVKM. The CDR3 sequence is CASSLIGFHDGYTF. Written as DNA, the CDR3 is TGTGCCAGCAGTTTAATAGGGTTCCACGATGGCTACACCTTC.

V and J are TRBV12-3 or TRBV12-4 and TRBJ2-7; 7 bases agree with TRBD2. This CDR3 is built from 17 residues. J gave up 2 bases and V 0 bases, and 10 bases lay outside the gene matches. CDR3 sequence (DNA): TGTGCCAGCAGTTTAGCGCAGCGGGATATGGATCCCTACGAGCAGTACTTC. Amino acid sequence: CASSLAQRDMDPYEQYF.

The chain joins TRBV30 to TRBJ1-2; the D is unclear. Germline V gene lookup returns CDR1 GTSNPN and CDR2 SVGIG (reference sequence). This CDR3 region has 12 residues. The ends were cut back, 2 bases at V and 0 bases at J, with 4 bases in the middle. This CDR3 reads CAWSKSNYGYTF. CDR3 sequence (DNA): TGTGCCTGGAGTAAGTCTAACTATGGCTACACCTTC.